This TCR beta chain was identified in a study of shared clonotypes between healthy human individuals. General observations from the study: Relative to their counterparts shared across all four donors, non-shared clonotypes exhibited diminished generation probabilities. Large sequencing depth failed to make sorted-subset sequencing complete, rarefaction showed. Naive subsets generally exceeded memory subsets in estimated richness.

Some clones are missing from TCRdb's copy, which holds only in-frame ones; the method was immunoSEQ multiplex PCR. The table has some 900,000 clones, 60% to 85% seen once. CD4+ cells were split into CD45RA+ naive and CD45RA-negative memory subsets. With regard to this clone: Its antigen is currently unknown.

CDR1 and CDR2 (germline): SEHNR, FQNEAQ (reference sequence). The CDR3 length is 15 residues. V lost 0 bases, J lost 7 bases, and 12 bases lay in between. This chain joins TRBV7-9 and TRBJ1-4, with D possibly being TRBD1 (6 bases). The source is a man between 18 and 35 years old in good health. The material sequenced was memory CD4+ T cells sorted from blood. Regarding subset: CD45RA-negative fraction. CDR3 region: CASSLAGGGGEKLFF. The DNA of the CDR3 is TGTGCCAGCAGCTTAGCCGGCGGGGGCGGTGAAAAACTGTTTTTT.